Listed here is a single TCR beta chain. Antigen: not known. Repertoires were generated with immunoSEQ multiplex PCR, while TCRdb's copy carries only in-frame clones and drops some. There are more than 100,000 clones in the sample; 85% to 90% occur only once, and about 4.5% lies in the top ten. These data are taken from a study of T cell responses to AZD1222 COVID-19 vaccine. About the study: Second-dose schedules of about 4 or about 12 weeks were combined. Overall study results and limits: Only six or seven AZD1222 recipients tested seropositive at baseline. Dominant CD4 TCR responses targeted spike regions 160-218 and 743-854. Spike-specific TCRs gained breadth and depth after people received two AZD1222 doses.

Germline V CDR1 and CDR2: SEHNR, FQNEAQ (reference sequence). V lost 7 bases and J lost 5; bases outside the gene matches: 11. The CDR3 length is 15 residues. The TCR comes from an adult in good health. The chain has TRBV7-9 and TRBJ1-3; TRBD1 agrees at 7 bases. Specimen: peripheral blood, collected on day 0 of AZD1222 vaccination. The CDR3 loop reads CASIDGGTVRNTIYF. The CDR3 nucleotides are TGTGCCAGCATCGATGGAGGGACAGTGCGAAACACCATATATTTT.